What follows are 6 T cell receptor beta chains derived from one specimen sequenced in a study of post-analysis software for immune sequencing data. Researchers reported that TCR beta cDNA libraries carried unique molecular identifiers. TCRdb independently ran MiXCR on the PCR reads; one entry per CDR3 protein. The data hold fewer than 550,000 distinct CDR3 sequences, with roughly 34% observed a single time. The study's findings and limits: Four to six TRBV segments were more frequent in patients than controls; TRBV5-6, TRBV5-1 and TRBV20-1 belonged to this group.

No antigen has been assigned to these receptors. Sequenced input: blood. The receptors stem from a girl aged 2-17 years with multiple sclerosis.

The chain carries TRBV5-1 and TRBJ2-3; D might be TRBD1 or TRBD2, each matching 6 bases. The CDR3 loop spans 15 amino acids. Germline V gene lookup returns CDR1 SGHRS and CDR2 YFSETQ. The ends were cut back, 3 bases at V and 2 bases at J, with 13 bases in the middle. CDR3: CASSWGGDNTDTQYF. CDR3 DNA: TGCGCCAGCAGCTGGGGCGGGGACAACACAGATACGCAGTATTTT.

The table lists this clonotype with a count of one. CDR3 in amino acids: CASSFKRAETQYF. In DNA, the CDR3 is TGTGCCAGCAGTTTTAAGAGAGCGGAGACCCAGTACTTC. V and J are TRBV12-3 or TRBV12-4 and TRBJ2-5; D unresolved. The CDR3 is made up of 13 amino acids. V was clipped by 3 bases and J by 5 bases, with 10 bases between them.

In its sample, this clonotype was seen a few times. The J gene is TRBJ2-7, the V gene TRBV18, with D perhaps matching TRBD2 (7 bases). Deletions cut 0 bases from V and 1 base from J, with 22 bases between. Germline loops: CDR1 KGHSH, CDR2 LQKENI. CDR3 size: 19 residues. Here the CDR3 reads CASSPPRGSGQRGSYEQYF. CDR3 DNA: TGTGCCAGCTCACCACCGAGAGGTTCTGGACAGCGGGGTTCCTACGAGCAGTACTTC.

This clonotype was observed a few times. The chain couples TRBV6-6 to TRBJ2-1; 8 bases are a match to TRBD1. V lost 0 bases, J lost 6 bases, and 1 base stayed unmatched. Germline lookup yields CDR1 MNHNY and CDR2 SVGAGI (reference sequence). CDR3 length: 14 residues. Here the CDR3 DNA reads TGTGCCAGCAGTTACTCAGACAGGGGCAATGAGCAGTTCTTC. Protein: CASSYSDRGNEQFF.

The rearrangement joins TRBV5-5 to TRBJ1-6; D possibly corresponds to TRBD1 (6 bases). Germline-derived CDR1 and CDR2 are SGHKS and YYEKEE (reference sequence). This CDR3 spans 17 amino acids. The V gene lost 6 bases and the J gene lost 5 bases, with 21 bases spanning the gap. CDR3 sequence reads: CASIVGVGRGNNSPLHF. The CDR3 DNA sequence: TGTGCCAGCATCGTGGGGGTTGGCAGGGGAAATAATTCACCCCTCCACTTT.

The chain links TRBV9 to TRBJ2-3, with 9 bases lining up with TRBD1. CDR3 size: 13 residues. Germline loops: CDR1 SGDLS, CDR2 YYNGEE. V lost 3 bases, J lost 6 bases, and 2 bases stayed unmatched. In nucleotides, the CDR3 is TGTGCCAGCAGCGAAGACAGGGGGGATACGCAGTATTTT. Protein sequence: CASSEDRGDTQYF.